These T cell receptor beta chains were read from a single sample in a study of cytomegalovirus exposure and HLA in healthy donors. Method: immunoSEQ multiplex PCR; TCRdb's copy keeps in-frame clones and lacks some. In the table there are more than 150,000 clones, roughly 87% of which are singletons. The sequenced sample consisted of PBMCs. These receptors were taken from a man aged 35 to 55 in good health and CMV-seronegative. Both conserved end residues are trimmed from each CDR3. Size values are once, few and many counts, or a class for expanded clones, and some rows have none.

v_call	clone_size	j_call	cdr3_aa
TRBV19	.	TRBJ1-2	ASSMAGSGYT
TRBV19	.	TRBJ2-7	ASSIVSGTRPYEQY
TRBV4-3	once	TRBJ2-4	ASSQDPRGQGLQY
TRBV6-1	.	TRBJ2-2	ASSVRGTGELF
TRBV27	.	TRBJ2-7	ASSLFPGLAGLGGDEQY
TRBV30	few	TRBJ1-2	AWSVHVGDTANGYT
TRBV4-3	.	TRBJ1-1	ASSQEGAGGTEAF
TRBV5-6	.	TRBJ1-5	ASSSGGSNQPQH
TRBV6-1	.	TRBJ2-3	ASRRGLSTDTQY
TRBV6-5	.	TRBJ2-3	ASRLQGASTDTQY
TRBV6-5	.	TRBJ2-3	ASSLNRGTDTQY
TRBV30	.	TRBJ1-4	AWSGGLSEKLF
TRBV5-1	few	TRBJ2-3	ASSLRTPDTQY
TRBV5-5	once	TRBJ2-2	ASSLGRVVVTANTGELF
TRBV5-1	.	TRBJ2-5	ASSPDSVQETQY
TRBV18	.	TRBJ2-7	ASSSTGTGFAYEQY
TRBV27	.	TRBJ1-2	ASSLVTGGHGYT
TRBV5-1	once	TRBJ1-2	ASSAGYGYT
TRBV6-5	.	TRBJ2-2	ASSPGTPNTGELF
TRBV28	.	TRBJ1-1	ASRVGGMNTEAF
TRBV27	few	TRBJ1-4	ASSRRLNEKLF
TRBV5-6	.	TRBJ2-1	ASSYRAQGANEQF
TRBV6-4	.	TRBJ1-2	ASSDTEGQIYGYT
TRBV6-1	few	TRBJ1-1	ASRGDRGNTEAF
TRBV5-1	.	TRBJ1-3	ASSFAGQGETIY
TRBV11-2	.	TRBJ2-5	ASSYFGGLSQETQY
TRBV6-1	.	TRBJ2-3	ASSEGASDTQY
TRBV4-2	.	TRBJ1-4	ASSQDKGQMNEKLF
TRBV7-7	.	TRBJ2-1	ASSSSSGYEQF
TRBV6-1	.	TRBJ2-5	ASSEEEGGTQY
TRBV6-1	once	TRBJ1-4	ASRPDWGKLF
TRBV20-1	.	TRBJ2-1	SATSVGEQF
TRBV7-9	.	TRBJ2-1	ASSLDPTSGGAHNEQF
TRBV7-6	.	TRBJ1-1	AVQQGYTEAF
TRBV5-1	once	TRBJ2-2	ASSLVWQATGELF
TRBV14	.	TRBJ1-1	ASSQGRLTEAF
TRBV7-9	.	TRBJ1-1	ASRKTGSTEAF
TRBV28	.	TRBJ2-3	ASSFLSGGLTDTQY
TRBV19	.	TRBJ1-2	ASSNDLTRSNYGYT
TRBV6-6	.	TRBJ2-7	ASNIPSTTGGGEQY
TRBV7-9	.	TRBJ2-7	ASTGGQPLEQY
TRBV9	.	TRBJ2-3	ASSVRGLAGDDTDTQY
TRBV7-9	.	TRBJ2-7	ASSFVTGPDEQY
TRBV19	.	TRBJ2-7	ASSQTGGRSDEQY
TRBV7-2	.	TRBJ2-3	ASSSGLAGGGDTQY
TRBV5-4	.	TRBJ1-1	ASSPPGSEAF
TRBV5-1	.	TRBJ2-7	ASSLKAGKGGEPYEQY
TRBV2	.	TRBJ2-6	ASNPGQAGANVLT
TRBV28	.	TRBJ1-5	ASTRSRDSPNQPQH
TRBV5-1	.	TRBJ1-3	ASSLRAEGEVSRNTIY
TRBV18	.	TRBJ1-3	ASSPQTTGNTIY
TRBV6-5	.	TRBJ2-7	ASRRYGPYEQY
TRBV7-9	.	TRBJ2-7	ASSLVPKLSYEQY
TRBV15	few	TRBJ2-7	ATSRVAGGGEQY
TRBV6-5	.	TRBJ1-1	AGGGGGPGTEAF